The 25 T cell receptor beta chains below come from one sample, sequenced in a study of molecular identifiers for immune sequencing clone quantification. TCRdb called the PCR reads again in MiXCR, with one record for every CDR3 protein. The table lists 400,000 to 600,000 distinct CDR3 sequences, about 25% of them singletons, with around 0.8% in the top ten. Specimen: naive CD8+ T cells from blood, with Jurkat cell RNA spiked in. The subset is: FACS-sorted CD8+CD4-CCR7+CD45RA+ naive T cells. The receptors stem from a human donor in good health. Some libraries in this study had Jurkat cell RNA spiked in.

This clonotype was observed a few times. The chain uses TRBV9 and TRBJ1-1; D call uncertain. V was cut by 0 bases and J by 1 base, with 7 bases left in between. The CDR3 runs to 14 residues. Germline lookup yields CDR1 SGDLS and CDR2 YYNGEE. The CDR3 DNA reads TGTGCCAGCAGCGTAGTCCCGGGGAACACTGAAGCTTTCTTT. Translating gives CASSVVPGNTEAFF.

For this clonotype: Compared with germline, one end of the junction differs, possibly owing to a read error. The CDR3 spells CASSLGGGTAAFF. The CDR3 DNA sequence: TGTGCCAGCAGCTTAGGGGGTGGCACTGCAGCTTTCTTT. The chain combines TRBV13 with TRBJ1-1; no definite D call. The CDR3 length is 13 residues. Looked up from germline, CDR1 is PRHDT and CDR2 is FYEKMQ (reference sequence).

Remarks on this clonotype: A junction boundary mismatches the germline segment, possibly from a read error. The chain links TRBV12-3 or TRBV12-4 to TRBJ1-5; D gene ambiguous. The CDR3 is 15 amino acids. The CDR3 is CASSSQLTGTQPQHF. The CDR3 DNA is TGTGCCAGCAGCTCACAGCTGACGGGCACTCAGCCCCAGCACTTT.

Comments on this clonotype: A clone one base away is much larger, so this may be a read error. The gene calls are TRBV20-1 and TRBJ1-1; 8 nucleotides match TRBD1. V shed 4 bases and J 0 bases; nucleotides not matched to a gene: 7. Germline-derived CDR1 and CDR2 are DFQATT and SNEGSKA (reference sequence). This CDR3 contains 15 residues. The CDR3 loop reads CSATDREYMNTEAFF. DNA of the CDR3: TGCAGTGCTACGGACAGGGAATATATGAACACTGAAGCTTTCTTT.

The CDR3 reads CSALGGGPETQYF. Written as DNA, the CDR3 is TGCAGTGCTCTGGGGGGAGGGCCAGAGACCCAGTACTTC. The chain combines TRBV20-1 with TRBJ2-5; 7 nucleotides line up with TRBD2. V lost 5 bases, J lost 4 bases, and 7 bases stayed unmatched. The CDR3 extends over 13 amino acids. Germline V gene lookup returns CDR1 DFQATT and CDR2 SNEGSKA (reference sequence).

V and J are TRBV6-2 or TRBV6-3 and TRBJ2-3; D remains ambiguous. CDR1 is MNHEY and CDR2 is SVGEGT in the germline V gene. This CDR3 contains 16 residues. Trimming removed 2 bases from V and 0 bases from J, with 12 bases in between. The chain's CDR3 is CASSYSYEVSTDTQYF. Here the CDR3 DNA reads TGTGCCAGCAGTTACAGTTACGAAGTAAGCACAGATACGCAGTATTTT.

This clonotype was detected only a few times. A junction end diverges from the germline sequence, so it may reflect a read error. This chain connects TRBV5-3 to TRBJ2-5; D is perhaps TRBD1 (5 bases). Being an ORF, TRBV5-3 has a function that is uncertain. CDR3 size: 18 residues. This chain's CDR3 is CASSLAAGLGPLQETQYF. In nucleotides, the CDR3 is TGTGCCAGCAGCTTGGCGGCAGGGTTAGGACCCCTACAAGAGACCCAGTACTTC.

This clonotype appeared a few times. This chain uses TRBV7-6 with TRBJ2-3; D may be TRBD1 (5 bases). This CDR3 has 15 amino acids. The ends were cut back, 9 bases at V and 2 bases at J, with 18 bases in the middle. Germline V CDR1 and CDR2: SGHVS, FNYEAQ. CDR3: CARPEKRTNTDTQYF. The CDR3 region has the DNA TGTGCCAGACCCGAGAAGAGGACAAACACAGATACGCAGTATTTT.

This clonotype was picked up a small number of times. The chain is built from TRBV6-1 and TRBJ1-5; D is unclear. This CDR3 contains 16 residues. CDR1 and CDR2 (germline): MNHNS, SASEGT. Between the trimmed V and J ends, which lost 5 bases and 1 base, there was a span of 15 bases. CDR3 in DNA: TGTGCCAGCAGTATCCTCAGGATGGAAAGCAATCAGCCCCAGCATTTT. Residues: CASSILRMESNQPQHF.

This clonotype was observed many times. The rearrangement uses TRBV7-6 and TRBJ2-3; 15 bases fit TRBD2. V lost 4 bases and J lost 5; bases outside the gene matches: 10. This CDR3 spans 18 amino acids. The germline V gene has CDR1 SGHVS and CDR2 FNYEAQ. CDR3 nucleotides: TGTGCCAGCAGCTCCGGACTAGCGGGAGGGCCGAGCCGAGATACGCAGTATTTT. It is translated as CASSSGLAGGPSRDTQYF.

A remark on this clonotype: This may stem from a read error, because a much larger clone lies one nucleotide away. The rearrangement links TRBV20-1 to TRBJ2-7, with TRBD1 matching over 9 bases. The CDR3 totals 13 residues. CDR1 is DFQATT, CDR2 SNEGSKA, per germline (reference sequence). The CDR3: CSARQGGFFEKYF. The DNA of the CDR3 is TGCAGTGCCCGACAGGGGGGCTTCTTCGAGAAGTACTTC.

This clonotype showed up just a few times. Here the CDR3 reads CASIRTGNYGYTF. CDR3 bases: TGTGCCAGCATCAGGACAGGGAACTATGGCTACACCTTC. This rearrangement joins TRBV2 to TRBJ1-2; TRBD1 aligns across 8 bases. The J segment lost 2 bases and the V segment lost 7 bases, leaving 3 bases of the junction unmatched. This CDR3 is 13 amino acids long. Germline CDR1 SNHLY, CDR2 FYNNEI. The full variable domain, with the rest looked up from reference TRBV2 and TRBJ1-2, is EPEVTQTPSHQVTQMGQEVILRCVPISNHLYFYWYRQILGQKVEFLVSFYNNEISEKSEIFDDQFSVERPDGSNFTLKIRSTKLEDSAMYFCASIRTGNYGYTFGSGTRLTVV.

Turning to this clonotype: One base away lies a much larger clone, so this may be a sequencing read error. V and J are TRBV4-2 and TRBJ2-7; D is possibly TRBD2 (5 bases). Trimming removed 0 bases from V and 4 bases from J, with 16 bases in between. Germline V gives CDR1 LGHNA, CDR2 YNFKEQ. This CDR3 has 16 residues. The CDR3 loop is CASSQDTASSYYEQYF. The CDR3 DNA reads as TGTGCCAGCAGCCAAGATACGGCTAGCTCCTATTACGAGCAGTACTTC.

Points on this clonotype: One end of the junction varies from germline; a read error may be responsible. The rearrangement joins TRBV6-6 to TRBJ2-1; 8 bases map to TRBD1. CDR3 length: 17 residues. Germline V gives CDR1 MNHNY, CDR2 SVGAGI (reference sequence). The CDR3 loop reads CASSYTAGQVLGNEQLF. CDR3 in DNA: TGTGCCAGCAGTTATACGGCGGGACAGGTTCTTGGCAATGAGCAGCTCTTC.

Remarks on this clonotype: Being one base from a much bigger clone, this may be a read error. V usage is TRBV7-6 and J usage is TRBJ2-1, with a tentative D call TRBD1 (6 bases). The germline V and J ends were trimmed by 3 bases and 6 bases, with 27 bases remaining between them. Germline lookup yields CDR1 SGHVS and CDR2 FNYEAQ. CDR3 length: 19 amino acids. The CDR3 reads CASSFTATHPGQKFNEQFF. The CDR3 nucleotides read TGTGCCAGCAGCTTTACAGCCACCCACCCGGGACAAAAGTTCAATGAGCAGTTCTTC.

The J gene is TRBJ2-6, the V gene TRBV6-5; 7 nucleotides match TRBD2. The germline V gene encodes CDR1 MNHEY and CDR2 SVGAGI. The CDR3 is 17 residues long. Unmatched junction bases numbered 7, after V lost 5 bases and J lost 0 bases. The CDR3 protein is CASSPGTIPSGANVLTF. The CDR3 bases are TGTGCCAGCAGTCCCGGGACTATTCCCTCTGGGGCCAACGTCCTGACTTTC.

The chain is built from TRBV10-1 and TRBJ2-2, with TRBD1 matching 7 bases. Germline assignment: CDR1 WNHNN and CDR2 SYGVQD (reference sequence). V shed 6 bases and J 1 base; nucleotides not matched to a gene: 8. The CDR3 totals 16 residues. CDR3 bases: TGCGCCAGCAGCTATTCCGGGACAGTGAACACCGGGGAGCTGTTTTTT. This codes for CASSYSGTVNTGELFF.

This clonotype occurred many times. The chain combines TRBV29-1 with TRBJ2-7; 8 bases align to TRBD1. The CDR3 sequence is 13 residues long. CDR1 SQVTM and CDR2 ANQGSEA come from the germline V gene. Germline trimming cut 6 bases from V and 0 bases from J; bases unmatched to any gene: 4. The CDR3 DNA reads TGCAGCGTAGGACAGGGAGACTCCTACGAGCAGTACTTC. Translated: CSVGQGDSYEQYF.

This clonotype was detected once. The junction shows a germline mismatch at one end, possibly a read error. The chain couples TRBV28 to TRBJ2-3; D tentatively reads TRBD1 or TRBD2 (6 bases each). CDR1 is MDHEN and CDR2 is SYDVKM in the germline V gene. This CDR3 is built from 13 residues. The CDR3 DNA reads TGTGCCAGCACCGGCCCGGGGGCAGATACGCGGTATTTT. It translates to CASTGPGADTRYF.

This clonotype has more than one count but fewer than ten. The rearrangement links TRBV12-3 or TRBV12-4 to TRBJ2-6; the match to TRBD1 covers 8 bases. J gave up 2 bases and V 1 base, and 4 bases lay outside the gene matches. The CDR3 is made up of 17 amino acids. CDR3 region: CASSLEQGATGANVLTF. The CDR3 region has the DNA TGTGCCAGCAGTTTAGAGCAGGGGGCGACTGGGGCCAACGTCCTGACTTTC.

This clonotype was seen a handful of times. This rearrangement joins TRBV24-1 to TRBJ2-1; 9 bases fit TRBD1. The CDR3 is 15 amino acids. Germline values: CDR1 KGHDR, CDR2 SFDVKD. V lost 1 base, J lost 7 bases, and 4 bases stayed unmatched. CDR3 DNA sequence: TGTGCCACCAGTGATTTAAGGACAGGGGCAAATGAGCAGTTCTTC. Its translation is CATSDLRTGANEQFF.

This clonotype has more than one count but fewer than ten. The rearrangement links TRBV4-3 to TRBJ1-5, with no clear D. The germline V and J ends were trimmed by 0 bases and 9 bases, with 15 bases remaining between them. Germline lookup yields CDR1 LGHNA and CDR2 YSLEER. The CDR3 length is 15 residues. The CDR3 reads CASSQEVSGLGPQHF. The CDR3 DNA follows: TGCGCCAGCAGCCAAGAGGTTTCCGGGTTAGGGCCCCAGCATTTT.

At least ten counts were recorded for this clonotype. J is TRBJ2-1 and V is TRBV19; no reliable D call. Trimming cost V 8 bases and J 1 base, with 3 bases left between them. Germline assignment: CDR1 LNHDA and CDR2 SQIVND (reference sequence). CDR3 length: 11 residues. The CDR3 loop is CASESYNEQFF. CDR3 coding DNA: TGTGCCAGTGAGTCCTACAATGAGCAGTTCTTC.

V gene TRBV4-1 combines with J gene TRBJ2-2; D is unresolved. CDR1 MGHRA and CDR2 YSYEKL come from the germline V gene. The CDR3 loop spans 13 amino acids. V lost 1 base, J lost 7 bases, and 7 bases lay in between. CDR3 region: CASSQVGHGELFF. The CDR3, as DNA: TGCGCCAGCAGCCAAGTAGGGCACGGGGAGCTGTTTTTT.

This clonotype was counted many times. The rearrangement joins TRBV29-1 to TRBJ1-1; D gene unclear. Trimming shortened V by 8 bases and J by 7 bases, and 11 bases separated the two germline ends. Germline V CDR1 and CDR2: SQVTM, ANQGSEA. This CDR3 is 10 amino acids long. The CDR3 region is CSIVWGEAFF. The CDR3 bases are TGCAGCATTGTATGGGGTGAAGCTTTCTTT.